A single sample gave rise to the 6 T cell receptor beta chains below, sequenced in a study of cytomegalovirus exposure and HLA in healthy donors. Profiling relied on immunoSEQ multiplex PCR, and the TCRdb table lists in-frame clones only, not all of them. Among some 50,000 clones, 85% to 95% were seen once, and the ten largest hold roughly 6%. Material: PBMCs. The receptors originated from a woman between 18 and 29 years old in good health and CMV-seronegative.

This rearrangement joins TRBV12-5 to TRBJ2-1; D might be TRBD2 (5 bases). The CDR3 contains 14 residues. Trimming cost V 6 bases and J 3 bases, with 12 bases left between them. The germline gives CDR1 LGHNT, CDR2 FRNRAP. CDR3 region: CASGDIDYYNEQFF. The CDR3 bases are TGTGCTAGTGGGGATATCGACTACTACAATGAGCAGTTCTTC.

The chain has TRBV7-9 and TRBJ2-3, with 7 bases lining up with TRBD2. Trimming at V came to 3 bases and at J to 4 bases, leaving 1 base not matched to a gene. CDR3 size: 13 residues. Germline V gene sequence: CDR1 SEHNR, CDR2 FQNEAQ (reference sequence). The CDR3: CASSLTSSDTQYF. DNA of the CDR3: TGTGCCAGCAGCTTGACTAGCTCAGATACGCAGTATTTT.

The J gene is TRBJ1-2, the V gene TRBV21-1; TRBD1, the table's D call, was not compared with the DNA. TRBV21-1 is a listed pseudogene. The CDR3 sequence is 19 residues long. CDR3 loop: CASSNSSRTGLGGCYGYTF. The CDR3 DNA follows: TGTGCCAGCAGCAATAGTTCCCGGACAGGGTTGGGCGGGTGCTATGGCTACACCTTC.

This rearrangement joins TRBV19 to TRBJ2-1; the match to TRBD2 covers 12 bases. Germline CDR1 LNHDA, CDR2 SQIVND (reference sequence). J was trimmed by 8 bases and V by 2 bases; bases with no gene match: 10. CDR3 length: 17 amino acids. The CDR3, as DNA: TGTGCCAGTAGTATATCCTATCCTCCTAGCGGGGGGGATGAGCAGTTCTTC. Its translation: CASSISYPPSGGDEQFF.

This chain links TRBV29-1 with TRBJ2-7, with TRBD2 matching 10 bases. Germline assignment: CDR1 SQVTM and CDR2 ANQGSEA. This CDR3 has 14 amino acids. V shed 7 bases and J 2 bases; nucleotides not matched to a gene: 8. The CDR3 DNA follows: TGCAGCGCCGGAGCGAGCGGGGGGGCCTACGAGCAGTACTTC. Translated: CSAGASGGAYEQYF.

The V gene is TRBV20-1, the J gene TRBJ2-1; D ambiguous. Germline assignment: CDR1 DFQATT and CDR2 SNEGSKA (reference sequence). The length of the CDR3 is 11 residues. Trimming removed 7 bases at V and 8 bases at J, with 12 bases between. In nucleotides, the CDR3 is TGCAGTGTCCCGCGGATGGATGAGCAGTTCTTC. This gives the protein CSVPRMDEQFF.